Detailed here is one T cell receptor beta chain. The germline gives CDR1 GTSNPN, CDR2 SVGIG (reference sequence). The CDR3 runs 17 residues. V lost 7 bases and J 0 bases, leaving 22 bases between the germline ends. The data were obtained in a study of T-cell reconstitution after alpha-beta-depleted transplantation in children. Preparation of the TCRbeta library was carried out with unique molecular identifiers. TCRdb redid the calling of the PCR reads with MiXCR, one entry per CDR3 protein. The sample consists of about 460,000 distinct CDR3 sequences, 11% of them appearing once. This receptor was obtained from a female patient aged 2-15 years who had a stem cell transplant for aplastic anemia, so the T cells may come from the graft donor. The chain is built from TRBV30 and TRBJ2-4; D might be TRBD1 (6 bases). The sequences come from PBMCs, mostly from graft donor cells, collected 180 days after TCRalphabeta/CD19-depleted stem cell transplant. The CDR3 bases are TGTGCCTTCGAACAGGGATGGCAAGCGCGAGCCAAAAACATTCAGTACTTC. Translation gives CAFEQGWQARAKNIQYF.